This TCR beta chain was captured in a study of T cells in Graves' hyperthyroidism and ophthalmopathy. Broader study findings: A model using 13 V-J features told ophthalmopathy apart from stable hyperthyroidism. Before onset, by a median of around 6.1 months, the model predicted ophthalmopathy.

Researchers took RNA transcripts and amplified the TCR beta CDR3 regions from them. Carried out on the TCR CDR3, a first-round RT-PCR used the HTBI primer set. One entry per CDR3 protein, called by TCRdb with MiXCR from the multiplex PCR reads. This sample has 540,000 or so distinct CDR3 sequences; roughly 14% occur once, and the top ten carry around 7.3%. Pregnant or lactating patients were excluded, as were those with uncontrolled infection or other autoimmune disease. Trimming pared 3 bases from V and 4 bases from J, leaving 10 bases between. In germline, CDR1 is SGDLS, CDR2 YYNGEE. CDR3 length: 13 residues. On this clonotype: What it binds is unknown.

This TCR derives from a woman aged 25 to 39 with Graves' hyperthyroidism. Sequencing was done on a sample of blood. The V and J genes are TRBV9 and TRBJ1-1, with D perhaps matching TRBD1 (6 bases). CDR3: CASSDGGATEAFF. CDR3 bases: TGTGCCAGCAGCGATGGGGGGGCCACTGAAGCTTTCTTT.